This is a list of T cell receptor beta chains from one sample in a study of long-term antiretroviral therapy in people with HIV. TCRdb's copy holds only in-frame clones and misses some; the assay was immunoSEQ multiplex PCR. The repertoire includes 30,000 to 40,000 clones, 60% to 85% of them detected once, and 7% to 7.5% sits in the top ten. The specimen comprised unsorted PBMCs, sampled 2 years after starting antiretroviral therapy. All receptors derive from a woman in her fifties or sixties with HIV. Both conserved end residues are part of each CDR3. The order of the fields is clone size, J gene, D gene, V gene, CDR3 DNA, CDR3 protein. The D gene is left open where the match is weak. Rows give clone size only sometimes, using once, few, many, or a class for an expanded clone.

clone_size: -; j_call: TRBJ2-1; d_call: TRBD2; v_call: TRBV6-5; cdr3_nt: TGTGCCAGCAGTTACGGCGGGGGGGTACAATCGGAGCAGTTCTTC; cdr3_aa: CASSYGGGVQSEQFF
clone_size: -; j_call: TRBJ2-2; d_call: -; v_call: TRBV5-1; cdr3_nt: TGCGCCAGCAGTCTCATCGGAACGAACACCGGGGAGCTGTTTTTT; cdr3_aa: CASSLIGTNTGELFF
clone_size: -; j_call: TRBJ2-1; d_call: TRBD1; v_call: TRBV5-1; cdr3_nt: TGCGCCAGCAGTCGGGACAGGGGAAATGAGCAGTTCTTC; cdr3_aa: CASSRDRGNEQFF
clone_size: medium-sized; j_call: TRBJ1-2; d_call: TRBD1; v_call: TRBV28; cdr3_nt: TGTGCCAGCAGTTTTCAGGGGGCGGCTACGGGCTACACCTTC; cdr3_aa: CASSFQGAATGYTF
clone_size: -; j_call: TRBJ1-1; d_call: TRBD1; v_call: TRBV5-8; cdr3_nt: TGTGCCAGCAGCTTAACCCAGGGGGGGAACACTGAAGCTTTCTTT; cdr3_aa: CASSLTQGGNTEAFF
clone_size: -; j_call: TRBJ2-3; d_call: TRBD2; v_call: TRBV5-4; cdr3_nt: TGTGCCAGCAGCTTCCCCCGCCGGGGGGGCACAGATACGCAGTATTTT; cdr3_aa: CASSFPRRGGTDTQYF
clone_size: few; j_call: TRBJ2-7; d_call: -; v_call: TRBV5-1; cdr3_nt: TGCGCCAGCAGCTTGGGGGCGCTGGACAGTCGTTTTACCTACGAGCAGTACTTC; cdr3_aa: CASSLGALDSRFTYEQYF
clone_size: -; j_call: TRBJ2-1; d_call: -; v_call: TRBV30; cdr3_nt: TGTGCCTGGAGTGCATTTTCATCAGGAGATGAGCAGTTCTTC; cdr3_aa: CAWSAFSSGDEQFF
clone_size: -; j_call: TRBJ1-3; d_call: -; v_call: TRBV7-9; cdr3_nt: TGTGCCAGCAGCTTAGAGGAAAACTCTGGAAACACCATATATTTT; cdr3_aa: CASSLEENSGNTIYF
clone_size: -; j_call: TRBJ2-7; d_call: -; v_call: TRBV9; cdr3_nt: TGTGCCAGCAGCGTAGGTGGGGACGCTACCTACGAGCAGTACTTC; cdr3_aa: CASSVGGDATYEQYF